The 6 T cell receptor beta chains below come from one sample, sequenced in a study of blood T cell repertoires in COVID-19. Here immunoSEQ multiplex PCR was the method, and the copy in TCRdb shows in-frame clones only, minus some. The sample carries a few hundred thousand clones, 89% recorded once. The source material was peripheral blood. These receptors originate from a woman aged 25 to 39 with COVID-19, enrolled during active disease.

The CDR3 sequence: CASSLGTGGEAFF. CDR3 DNA: TGTGCCAGCAGTTTGGGGACAGGGGGTGAAGCTTTCTTT. This sequence joins TRBV12-3 or TRBV12-4 and TRBJ1-1; 11 nucleotides align to TRBD1. The J segment lost 7 bases and the V segment lost 3 bases, leaving 1 base of the junction unmatched. This CDR3 region has 13 residues.

The V and J genes are TRBV6-2 or TRBV6-3 and TRBJ1-1; D is perhaps TRBD1 (6 bases). This CDR3 contains 19 residues. Trimming removed 6 bases from V and 3 bases from J, with 29 bases in between. The germline V gene encodes CDR1 MNHEY and CDR2 SVGEGT. Here the CDR3 DNA reads TGTGCCAGCAGCACTCCCCCGGGGTCAGGGGCTATAACGTACACTGAAGCTTTCTTT. It is translated as CASSTPPGSGAITYTEAFF.

The V and J genes are TRBV7-8 and TRBJ2-2; tentatively, D is TRBD1 (6 bases). The CDR3 consists of 15 residues. V lost 5 bases to trimming and J lost 4 bases, with 14 bases between them. The V gene's germline CDR1 is SGHVS and CDR2 FQNEAQ. The CDR3 nucleotides read TGTGCCAGCAGCGAGCCGGGACATCTCACCGGGGAGCTGTTTTTT. It encodes CASSEPGHLTGELFF.

The J gene is TRBJ1-2, the V gene TRBV6-1; D remains unclear. Trimming left V 0 bases short and J 3 bases short, with 8 bases between. This CDR3 is built from 14 residues. CDR1 MNHNS and CDR2 SASEGT come from the germline V gene. This CDR3 is CASSEAPGYYGYTF. In DNA, the CDR3 is TGTGCCAGCAGTGAAGCACCAGGTTACTATGGCTACACCTTC.

The V call is TRBV28, the J call TRBJ2-1; 9 bases are a match to TRBD2. The CDR3 loop spans 18 amino acids. Germline V gene sequence: CDR1 MDHEN, CDR2 SYDVKM. Trimming cost V 2 bases and J 4 bases; bases outside gene matches: 12. DNA for the CDR3: TGTGCCAGCAGTTTAGCGGGGAGGAGCGGGGGGTCTTACAATGAGCAGTTCTTC. It is translated as CASSLAGRSGGSYNEQFF.

V is TRBV15 and J is TRBJ2-7; D uncertain. The CDR3 loop spans 14 amino acids. The V gene's germline CDR1 is LNHNV and CDR2 YYDKDF (reference sequence). V was trimmed by 8 bases and J by 3 bases, leaving 17 bases between them. In nucleotides, the CDR3 is TGTGCCACCGGCCCTGGTTTAGACATCTACGAGCAGTACTTC. This codes for CATGPGLDIYEQYF.